This T cell receptor (beta chain) was sequenced during a study of cytomegalovirus exposure and HLA in healthy donors. The repertoire was sequenced with immunoSEQ multiplex PCR; TCRdb's copy has only in-frame clones and lacks some. The data hold 90,000 to 100,000 clones, with more than 75% observed a single time. The germline gives CDR1 MNHEY, CDR2 SVGAGI. Trimming removed 3 bases from V and 7 bases from J; junction bases left unmatched: 4. The CDR3 length is 13 residues. Sequencing input: PBMCs. This receptor was taken from a man aged 18 to 29 in good health and CMV-seropositive. The rearrangement uses TRBV6-5 and TRBJ1-1, with 8 nucleotides matching TRBD1. In DNA, the CDR3 is TGTGCCAGCAGTTATGCCGGGACAGGTGAAGCTTTCTTT. Its translation: CASSYAGTGEAFF.